A few counts support the clone carrying this T cell receptor (beta chain). A universal primer site was incorporated via template switching, and the cDNA contained unique molecular identifiers. TCRdb fed the 5' RACE reads into MiXCR, producing one record per CDR3 protein. The table lists about 520,000 distinct CDR3 sequences, around 20% of them singletons. CDR1 and CDR2 from the germline V gene are SGHVS and FNYEAQ. The CDR3 runs to 14 residues. Trimming cost V 5 bases and J 6 bases, with 13 bases left between them. This specimen belongs to a study of identical twins. These records were also assigned to another study, of T cells expressing NK-cell markers. According to that study: According to the study, TCR beta repertoires originated from sorted CD3+CD56+NKG2C+, CD3+CD56+NKG2C- and CD3+CD56-NKG2C+ T cells. Seven of the eight sequenced donors were classified as HCMV-seropositive, and one was classified as seronegative.

The sequence was obtained from a woman in her late teens or twenties in good health. Sequenced input: CD4+ T cells sorted from blood. V and J are TRBV7-6 and TRBJ2-2; D ambiguous. CDR3 amino acids: CASSGGRIAGELFF. DNA of the CDR3: TGTGCCAGCAGCGGCGGTAGGATCGCCGGGGAGCTGTTTTTT. The entire variable domain, with the rest obtained from reference TRBV7-6 and TRBJ2-2, is as follows: GAGVSQSPRYKVTKRGQDVALRCDPISGHVSLYWYRQALGQGPEFLTYFNYEAQQDKSGLPNDRFSAERPEGSISTLTIQRTEQRDSAMYRCASSGGRIAGELFFGEGSRLTVL.